These 20 T cell receptor beta chains originate from one sample sequenced in a study of cytomegalovirus exposure and HLA in healthy donors. Vbeta (60) and Jbeta (13) primers were used in the PCR. Profiling relied on immunoSEQ multiplex PCR, and the TCRdb table lists in-frame clones only, not all of them. This table has over 200,000 clones, 70% to 85% appearing once. Specimen: PBMCs. The origin of the receptors is an older woman in good health and CMV-seropositive.

This clone was recorded once. This chain uses TRBV5-1 with TRBJ2-7; D is undetermined. CDR1 and CDR2 from the germline V gene are SGHRS and YFSETQ. Trimming pared 0 bases from V and 5 bases from J, leaving 12 bases between. This CDR3 has 14 residues. CDR3 residues: CASSLVSPADEQYF. In DNA form, the CDR3 reads TGCGCCAGCAGCTTGGTTTCCCCCGCGGACGAGCAGTACTTC.

The gene calls are TRBV6-1 and TRBJ2-3; D is possibly TRBD1 (6 bases). In germline, CDR1 is MNHNS, CDR2 SASEGT. V lost 6 bases to trimming and J lost 6 bases, with 13 bases between them. The CDR3 spans 13 residues. The CDR3 loop reads CASSQDSSDTQYF. As DNA, the CDR3 is TGTGCCAGCAGCCAGGACAGTTCCGATACGCAGTATTTT.

This clone came up a few times. The genes are TRBV2 and TRBJ1-1; TRBD1 agrees at 9 bases. Trimming took 5 bases from V and 3 from J; bases not matched to a gene: 4. There are 14 residues in the CDR3. Germline CDR1 is SNHLY and CDR2 is FYNNEI. CDR3 coding DNA: TGTGCCAGCAGTCGGACAGGGGACGACACTGAAGCTTTCTTT. It specifies CASSRTGDDTEAFF. Using reference TRBV2 and TRBJ1-1 for the parts outside the CDR3, the full variable domain is EPEVTQTPSHQVTQMGQEVILRCVPISNHLYFYWYRQILGQKVEFLVSFYNNEISEKSEIFDDQFSVERPDGSNFTLKIRSTKLEDSAMYFCASSRTGDDTEAFFGQGTRLTVV.

This chain uses TRBV11-3 with TRBJ1-1, with D possibly matching TRBD1 (6 bases). V lost 5 bases and J lost 2, with 9 bases in between. CDR3 length: 13 residues. Germline V gene lookup returns CDR1 SGHNT and CDR2 YENEEA. CDR3: CASSLDRNTEAFF. CDR3 nucleotide sequence: TGTGCCAGCAGCCTGGACAGAAACACTGAAGCTTTCTTT.

The chain is built from TRBV30 and TRBJ2-7; 9 nucleotides align to TRBD1. The CDR3 sequence is 14 residues long. V dropped 3 bases and J dropped 5; count of bases not matched to a gene: 8. CDR1 and CDR2 (germline): GTSNPN, SVGIG (reference sequence). The CDR3: CAWSPGQGVHEQYF. The CDR3 DNA follows: TGTGCCTGGAGCCCGGGACAGGGTGTTCACGAGCAGTACTTC.

V gene TRBV5-1 combines with J gene TRBJ2-2, with no clear D. The germline CDR1 and CDR2 sequences are SGHRS and YFSETQ. The CDR3 is 15 residues long. V was cut by 4 bases and J by 7 bases, with 17 bases left in between. This chain's CDR3 is CASSNIAPNRGELFF. The CDR3 DNA reads as TGCGCCAGCAGCAATATTGCCCCTAACCGCGGGGAGCTGTTTTTT.

This chain connects TRBV19 to TRBJ2-5, with 11 bases aligning to TRBD2. The ends lost 5 bases at V and 4 bases at J; junction bases unmatched: 12. Germline values: CDR1 LNHDA, CDR2 SQIVND (reference sequence). The CDR3 runs 17 residues. The CDR3 region is CASSQSGTSGTAETQYF. CDR3 sequence (DNA): TGTGCCAGTAGTCAATCCGGGACTAGCGGAACTGCAGAGACCCAGTACTTC.

V usage is TRBV19 and J usage is TRBJ2-7; weak D call: TRBD2 (6 bases). Trimming removed 3 bases from V and 7 bases from J, with 10 bases in between. The CDR3 is 12 residues long. The germline V gene has CDR1 LNHDA and CDR2 SQIVND (reference sequence). CDR3 nucleotide sequence: TGTGCCAGTAGTATTTCGGCGGGAGAGCAGTACTTC. This codes for CASSISAGEQYF.

The rearrangement links TRBV30 to TRBJ1-3, with D hard to call. Germline assignment: CDR1 GTSNPN and CDR2 SVGIG (reference sequence). The length of the CDR3 is 14 residues. V was clipped by 2 bases and J by 0 bases, with 8 bases between them. This CDR3 reads CAWSRGSSGNTIYF. The DNA of the CDR3 is TGTGCCTGGAGTAGAGGTAGCTCTGGAAACACCATATATTTT.

J is TRBJ2-5 and V is TRBV10-1; D possibly corresponds to TRBD2 (6 bases). The V gene's germline CDR1 is WNHNN and CDR2 SYGVQD (reference sequence). This CDR3 is built from 13 residues. The V and J ends lost 6 bases and 4 bases respectively, with 12 bases between them. DNA of the CDR3: TGCGCCAGCAGCGGCGGAGGGGTAGAGACCCAGTACTTC. Its protein product is CASSGGGVETQYF.

This clone has a handful of counts. The genes are TRBV2 and TRBJ2-3; D may be TRBD1 (6 bases). This CDR3 comprises 15 residues. V gave up 4 bases and J gave up 3 bases, with 14 bases separating them. CDR1 and CDR2 from the germline V gene are SNHLY and FYNNEI. CDR3 DNA: TGTGCCAGCAGTGTAAACAGGGATATGACAGATACGCAGTATTTT. Encoded protein: CASSVNRDMTDTQYF.

The chain couples TRBV30 to TRBJ1-4, with D maybe TRBD1 (6 bases). The V end was cut by 0 bases, the J end by 11 bases, with 19 bases between. CDR1 GTSNPN and CDR2 SVGIG come from the germline V gene (reference sequence). This CDR3 is 15 amino acids long. In DNA form, the CDR3 reads TGTGCCTGGAGTGTACGGAGCGGGGGGGCTAGGAAACTGTTTTTT. The encoded protein is CAWSVRSGGARKLFF.

On this clone itself: Other DNA sequences in this sample translate to the same CDR3. The CDR3 region has the DNA TGTGCCAGCTCACCACGACAGCAAGAGACCCAGTACTTC. Its translation is CASSPRQQETQYF. V and J are TRBV18 and TRBJ2-5; a possible D gene is TRBD1 (5 bases). In germline, CDR1 is KGHSH, CDR2 LQKENI. The V end was cut by 1 base, the J end by 2 bases, with 5 bases between. This CDR3 contains 13 residues.

This clone is a singleton in its sample. This chain uses TRBV10-2 with TRBJ1-1; D perhaps matches TRBD1 (5 bases). This CDR3 spans 12 amino acids. CDR1 is WSHSY and CDR2 is SAAADI in the germline V gene. Trimming took off 4 bases at V and 7 bases at J, with 10 bases between the two ends. CDR3 sequence (DNA): TGCGCCAGCAGTGGATGGGGCAATGAAGCTTTCTTT. It translates to CASSGWGNEAFF.

V usage is TRBV5-1 and J usage is TRBJ2-7, with 9 bases identical to TRBD2. This CDR3 comprises 17 residues. Germline V gives CDR1 SGHRS, CDR2 YFSETQ. Trimming at V came to 0 bases and at J to 3 bases, leaving 10 bases not matched to a gene. In DNA form, the CDR3 reads TGCGCCAGCAGCTTGGGGTCAGCGGCTAGCGGGATCTACGAGCAGTACTTC. This encodes CASSLGSAASGIYEQYF.

This clone appeared a single time. The chain joins TRBV5-1 to TRBJ2-3, with 9 bases that match TRBD2. The junction had 10 bases not matched to a gene; V was cut back by 4 bases and J by 1 base. Looked up from germline, CDR1 is SGHRS and CDR2 is YFSETQ. The CDR3 runs 17 residues. The CDR3 protein is CASSRTASGVRTDTQYF. The CDR3 DNA reads TGCGCCAGCAGCCGTACCGCTAGCGGGGTCCGCACAGATACGCAGTATTTT.

The rearrangement joins TRBV11-2 to TRBJ1-2; D gene unclear. Germline assignment: CDR1 SGHAT and CDR2 FQNNGV. The CDR3 runs 12 residues. With 6 bases removed from V and 8 bases from J, the gap between germline ends came to 13 bases. The CDR3 region has the DNA TGTGCCAGCAGTTTCAGAGAGAGGGGCTACACCTTC. Amino acid sequence: CASSFRERGYTF.

The DNA for the CDR3 is TGTGCCAGTAGTACGCTAGCGGGGGGCCTCTTACAAGAGACCCAGTACTTC. Translation gives CASSTLAGGLLQETQYF. The chain carries TRBV19 and TRBJ2-5, with TRBD2 identical over 11 bases. The V gene end was trimmed by 4 bases and the J gene end by 2 bases; junction bases not matched to a gene: 9. This CDR3 has 17 residues. From germline, CDR1 is LNHDA and CDR2 SQIVND (reference sequence).

The V and J genes are TRBV11-2 and TRBJ1-2; D is uncertain. The V end lost 2 bases, the J end lost 0 bases, and 4 bases lay between the germline ends. Germline assignment: CDR1 SGHAT and CDR2 FQNNGV. The CDR3 is made up of 13 amino acids. CDR3 coding DNA: TGTGCCAGCAGCTTATCCACTAACTATGGCTACACCTTC. This gives the protein CASSLSTNYGYTF.

In DNA, the CDR3 is TGTGCCAGCGATCCATATCAGGGGAAGAACACTGAAGCTTTCTTT. Protein product: CASDPYQGKNTEAFF. The chain employs TRBV6-6 and TRBJ1-1; possibly TRBD1 for D (6 bases). The CDR3 runs to 15 residues. V was pared by 8 bases and J by 1 base, with 17 bases between. Germline CDR1 reads MNHNY; CDR2 reads SVGAGI (reference sequence).